This TCR beta chain was sequenced for a study of blood T cell repertoires in COVID-19. In the study overall: Sites across the United States, Italy and Spain contributed samples from acute and convalescent COVID-19. T cells, B-cell-depleted T cells, or PBMCs supplied cDNA or gDNA.

Trimming shortened V by 6 bases and J by 9 bases, and 12 bases separated the two germline ends. The CDR3 extends over 13 amino acids. The authors' processing: How many nucleated cells were present was estimated from reference gene primer amplification. Sequenced by immunoSEQ multiplex PCR; TCRdb stores in-frame clones only, minus some. V and J calls and clone size are copied from that table; D and trimming were computed from the DNA. Here the sample spans approximately 240,000 clones, around 82% being singletons. The TCR sequence derives from a woman at least 80 years old with active or convalescent COVID-19. The chain recombines TRBV12-3 or TRBV12-4 with TRBJ1-6; weak D call: TRBD1 (6 bases). The sample taken for sequencing was peripheral blood. CDR3 nucleotide sequence: TGTGCCAGCAGCCGTCGACAGGCTTCACCCCTCCACTTT. Protein product: CASSRRQASPLHF.